This T cell receptor (beta chain) is from a study of T cells in narcolepsy. Study context: Patients with NT1 or NT2 and healthy control donors were enrolled. Regarding the study as a whole: HCRT-specific and TRIB2-specific autoreactive clonotypes appeared among same-patient CSF and blood CD4+ clonotypes.

Only in-frame clones appear in the TCRdb table, and some are missing; sequencing was by immunoSEQ multiplex PCR. The profile shows some 23,000 clones, approximately 85% of them singletons. Note on this clone: Its antigen is as yet unknown.

Looked up from germline, CDR1 is SNHLY and CDR2 is FYNNEI. Deletions cut 7 bases from V and 0 bases from J, with 9 bases between. This CDR3 comprises 13 residues. The chain employs TRBV2 and TRBJ2-5; D may be TRBD2 (6 bases). Sequencing used CD45RA- memory CD4+ T cells from PBMCs. This clonotype was sampled from a human donor with narcolepsy. The CDR3 DNA is TGTGCCAGCATCCGGGACTACCAAGAGACCCAGTACTTC. Protein sequence: CASIRDYQETQYF.